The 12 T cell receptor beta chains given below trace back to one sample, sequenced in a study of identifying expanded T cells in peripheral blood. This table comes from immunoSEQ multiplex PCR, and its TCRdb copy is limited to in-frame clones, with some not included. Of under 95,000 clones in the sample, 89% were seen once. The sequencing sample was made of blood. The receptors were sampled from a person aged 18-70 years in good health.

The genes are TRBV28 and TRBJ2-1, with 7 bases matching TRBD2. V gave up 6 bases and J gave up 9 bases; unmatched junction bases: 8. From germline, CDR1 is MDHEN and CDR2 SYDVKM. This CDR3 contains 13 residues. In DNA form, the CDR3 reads TGTGCCAGCAGCTGGGAGGGAGGGGTTGAGCAGTTCTTC. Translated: CASSWEGGVEQFF.

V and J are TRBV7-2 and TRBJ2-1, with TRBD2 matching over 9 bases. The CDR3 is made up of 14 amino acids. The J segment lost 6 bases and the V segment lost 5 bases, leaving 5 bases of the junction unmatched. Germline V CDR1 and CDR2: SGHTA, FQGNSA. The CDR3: CASSGGGALNEQFF. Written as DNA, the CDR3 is TGTGCCAGCAGCGGCGGGGGGGCCCTCAATGAGCAGTTCTTC.

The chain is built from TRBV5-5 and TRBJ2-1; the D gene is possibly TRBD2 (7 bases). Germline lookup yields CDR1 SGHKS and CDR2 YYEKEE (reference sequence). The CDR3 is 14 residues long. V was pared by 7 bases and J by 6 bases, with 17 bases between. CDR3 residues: CASGGPSGSNEQFF. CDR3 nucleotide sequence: TGTGCCAGCGGGGGGCCTAGCGGAAGCAATGAGCAGTTCTTC.

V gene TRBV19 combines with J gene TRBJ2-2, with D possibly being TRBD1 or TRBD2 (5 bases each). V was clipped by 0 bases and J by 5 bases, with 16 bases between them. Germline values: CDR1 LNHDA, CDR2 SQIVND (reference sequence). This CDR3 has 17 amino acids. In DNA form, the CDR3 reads TGTGCCAGTAGTATAGAGCCCCCTGGGGACCTAACCGGGGAGCTGTTTTTT. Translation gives CASSIEPPGDLTGELFF.

The CDR3 reads CASSRLAGAIGETQYF. The CDR3 DNA sequence: TGTGCCAGTAGCCGACTAGCGGGGGCGATCGGGGAGACCCAGTACTTC. The V call is TRBV19, the J call TRBJ2-5; 12 bases are a match to TRBD2. V trimming: 6 bases; J trimming: 5 bases; junction bases outside the gene matches: 10. The germline V gene has CDR1 LNHDA and CDR2 SQIVND (reference sequence). The length of the CDR3 is 16 residues.

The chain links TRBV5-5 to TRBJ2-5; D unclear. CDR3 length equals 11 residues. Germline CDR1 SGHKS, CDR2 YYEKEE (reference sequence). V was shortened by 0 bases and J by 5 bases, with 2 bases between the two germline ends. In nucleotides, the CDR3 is TGTGCCAGCAGCTTGGCTGAGACCCAGTACTTC. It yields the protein CASSLAETQYF.

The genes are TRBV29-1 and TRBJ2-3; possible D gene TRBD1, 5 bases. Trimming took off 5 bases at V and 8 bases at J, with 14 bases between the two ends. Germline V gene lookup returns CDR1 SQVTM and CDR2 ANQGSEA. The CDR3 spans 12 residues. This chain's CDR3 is CSVFPGKGTQYF. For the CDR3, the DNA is TGCAGCGTTTTCCCAGGGAAAGGTACGCAGTATTTT.

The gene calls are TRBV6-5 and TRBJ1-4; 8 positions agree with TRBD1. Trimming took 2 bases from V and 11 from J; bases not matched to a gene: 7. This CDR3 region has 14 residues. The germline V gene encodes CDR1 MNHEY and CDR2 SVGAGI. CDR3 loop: CASSYGQGSDKLFF. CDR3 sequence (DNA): TGTGCCAGCAGTTACGGACAGGGTTCGGATAAACTGTTTTTT.

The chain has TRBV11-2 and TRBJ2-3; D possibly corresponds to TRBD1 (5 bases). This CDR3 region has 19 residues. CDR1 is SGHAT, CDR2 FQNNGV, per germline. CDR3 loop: CTPNPRGGDNHPGTDTQYF. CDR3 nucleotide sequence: TGTACTCCAAACCCTAGGGGCGGCGATAATCACCCTGGCACAGATACGCAGTATTTT. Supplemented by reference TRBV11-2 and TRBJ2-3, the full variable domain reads EAGVAQSPRYKIIEKRQSVAFWCNPISGHATLYWYQQILGQGPKLLIQFQNNGVVDDSQLPKDRFSAERLKGVDSTLKIQPAKLEDSAVYLCTPNPRGGDNHPGTDTQYFGPGTRLTVL.

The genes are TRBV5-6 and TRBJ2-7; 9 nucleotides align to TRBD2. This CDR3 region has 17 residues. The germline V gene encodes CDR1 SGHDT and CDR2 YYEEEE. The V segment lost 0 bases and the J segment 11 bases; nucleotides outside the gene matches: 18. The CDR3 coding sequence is TGTGCCAGCAGCTTGGGACTGACTAGCGGCCGTATCAGGAGTAAGTACTTC. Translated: CASSLGLTSGRIRSKYF.

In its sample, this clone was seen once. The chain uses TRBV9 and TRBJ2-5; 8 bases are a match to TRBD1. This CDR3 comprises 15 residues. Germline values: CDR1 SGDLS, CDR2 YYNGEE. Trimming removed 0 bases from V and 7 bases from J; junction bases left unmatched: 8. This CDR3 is CASSVGTGTGGTQYF. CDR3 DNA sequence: TGTGCCAGCAGCGTAGGTACTGGGACAGGCGGGACCCAGTACTTC.

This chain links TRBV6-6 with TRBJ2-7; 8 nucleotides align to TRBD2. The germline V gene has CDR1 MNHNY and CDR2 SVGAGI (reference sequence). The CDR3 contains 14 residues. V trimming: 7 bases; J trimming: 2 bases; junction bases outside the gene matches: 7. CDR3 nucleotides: TGTGCCAGCAACAGAGCGGGAGTGGCCTACGAGCAGTACTTC. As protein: CASNRAGVAYEQYF.